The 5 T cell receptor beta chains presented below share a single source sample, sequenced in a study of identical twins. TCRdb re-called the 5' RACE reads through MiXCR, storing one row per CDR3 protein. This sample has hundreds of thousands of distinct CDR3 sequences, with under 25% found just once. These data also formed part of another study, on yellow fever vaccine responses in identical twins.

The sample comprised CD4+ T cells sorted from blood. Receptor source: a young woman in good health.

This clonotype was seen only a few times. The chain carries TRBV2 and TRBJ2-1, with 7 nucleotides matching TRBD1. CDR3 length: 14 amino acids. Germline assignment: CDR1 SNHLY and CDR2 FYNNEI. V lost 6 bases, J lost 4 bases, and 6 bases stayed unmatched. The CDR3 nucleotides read TGTGCCAGCAGACAGGGGTCGCCTTACAATGAGCAGTTCTTC. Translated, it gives CASRQGSPYNEQFF.

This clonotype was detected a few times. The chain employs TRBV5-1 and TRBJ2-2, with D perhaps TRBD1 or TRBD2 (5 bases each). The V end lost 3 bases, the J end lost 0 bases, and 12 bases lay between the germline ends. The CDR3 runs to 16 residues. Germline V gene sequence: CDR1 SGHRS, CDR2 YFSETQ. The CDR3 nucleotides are TGCGCCAGCAGCTCGATTGTGGGGGCGAACACCGGGGAGCTGTTTTTT. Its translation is CASSSIVGANTGELFF. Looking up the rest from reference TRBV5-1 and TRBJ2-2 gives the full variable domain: KAGVTQTPRYLIKTRGQQVTLSCSPISGHRSVSWYQQTPGQGLQFLFEYFSETQRNKGNFPGRFSGRQFSNSRSEMNVSTLELGDSALYLCASSSIVGANTGELFFGEGSRLTVL.

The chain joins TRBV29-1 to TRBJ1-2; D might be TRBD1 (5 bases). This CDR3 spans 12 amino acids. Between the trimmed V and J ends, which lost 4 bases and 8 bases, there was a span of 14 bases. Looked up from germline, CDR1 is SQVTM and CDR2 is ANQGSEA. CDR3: CSVAQGPGGYTF. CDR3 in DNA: TGCAGCGTTGCCCAGGGACCGGGGGGCTACACCTTC.

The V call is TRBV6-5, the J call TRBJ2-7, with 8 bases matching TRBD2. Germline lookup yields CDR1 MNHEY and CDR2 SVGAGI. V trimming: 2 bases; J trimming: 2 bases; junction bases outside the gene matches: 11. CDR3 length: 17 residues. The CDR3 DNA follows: TGTGCCAGCAGTTACGGTGGCTCTAGCGGGCTTCCCTACGAGCAGTACGTC. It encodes CASSYGGSSGLPYEQYV.

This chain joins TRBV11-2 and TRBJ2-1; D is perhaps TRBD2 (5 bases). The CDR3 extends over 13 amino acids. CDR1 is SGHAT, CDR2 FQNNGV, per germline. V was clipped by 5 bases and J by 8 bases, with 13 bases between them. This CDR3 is CASSQLVVYEQFF. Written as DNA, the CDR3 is TGTGCCAGCAGCCAACTAGTCGTCTATGAGCAGTTCTTC.